A selection of T cell receptor beta chains follows, all from one sample in a study of CD8+ T cells in alopecia areata. Some clones are missing from TCRdb's copy, which holds only in-frame ones; the method was immunoSEQ multiplex PCR. The sample lists over 95,000 clones, approximately 42% occurring once. Material for sequencing was CD4+ T cells sorted from blood. These receptor sequences come from a human donor with alopecia areata. Each CDR3 is given with its conserved first and last residue. A D gene is named only where the DNA matches it firmly. A row's size may be missing; if present it is once, few, many or a size class.

clone_size j_call v_call d_call cdr3_nt cdr3_aa
NA TRBJ2-2 TRBV14 TRBD1 TGTGCCAGCAGCCAACGGCAGGGGGCGGACACCGGGGAGCTGTTTTTT CASSQRQGADTGELFF
once TRBJ2-7 TRBV7-6 TRBD1 TGTGCCAGCAGCTTTTTAACCGGGACAGGGAGCTCCTACGAGCAGTACTTC CASSFLTGTGSSYEQYF
NA TRBJ1-1 TRBV29-1 NA TGCAGCGCCGGTGGCCCGCGGAACACTGAAGCTTTCTTT CSAGGPRNTEAFF
NA TRBJ2-7 TRBV29-1 NA TGCAGCGTGCGCCCAAGCATGTACGAGCAGTACTTC CSVRPSMYEQYF
NA TRBJ1-2 TRBV30 NA TGTGCCTGGAGTGTATCGTCAGGGGCCTATGGCTACACCTTC CAWSVSSGAYGYTF
few TRBJ2-5 TRBV6-5 TRBD2 TGTGCCAGCAGTGGGACTAGCGGAGCACAAGAGACCCAGTACTTC CASSGTSGAQETQYF
few TRBJ1-2 TRBV2 NA TGTGCCAGCAGTCCTCAGGGCCCTAACTATGGCTACACCTTC CASSPQGPNYGYTF
NA TRBJ2-7 TRBV6-5 NA TGTGCCAGCAGTTACTCGACACGGCCCGGGAGTGAGCAGTACTTC CASSYSTRPGSEQYF
NA TRBJ2-6 TRBV9 NA TGTGCCAGCAGCGTAGTTGACTCTGGGGCCAACGTCCTGACTTTC CASSVVDSGANVLTF
NA TRBJ1-1 TRBV5-1 TRBD1 TGCGCCAGCAGCGATGACAGGGTTATCACTGAAGCTTTCTTT CASSDDRVITEAFF
NA TRBJ2-5 TRBV15 NA TGTGCCACCAGCAGAGATCTCGCGCAGGCCCCGTACTTC CATSRDLAQAPYF
NA TRBJ2-7 TRBV5-1 NA TGCGCCAGCAGCTTGTTAGGGCGGGGTAGCTCCTACGAGCAGTACTTC CASSLLGRGSSYEQYF
NA TRBJ2-7 TRBV7-6 NA TGTGCCAGCAGCTTAGGGACCGCCTACGAGCAGTACTTC CASSLGTAYEQYF
NA TRBJ2-2 TRBV4-3 NA TGCGCCAGCAGCCGGGACACCGGGGAGCTGTTTTTT CASSRDTGELFF
NA TRBJ2-3 TRBV21-1 NA TGTGCCAGCAGCACCTGGACAGCGTTCACAGATACGCAGTATTTT CASSTWTAFTDTQYF
NA TRBJ2-2 TRBV30 TRBD1 TGTGCCTGGAGCTATGGACAGGGTTTCTTGGAGCTGTTTTTT CAWSYGQGFLELFF
once TRBJ2-5 TRBV9 TRBD2 TGTGCCAGCAGCGCGGCGGGGGGCCGAGAGACCCAGTACTTC CASSAAGGRETQYF
NA TRBJ2-3 TRBV4-3 TRBD2 TGCGCCAGCAGCCAAGCCTCTAGCGGGGGCGAGGTAGATACGCAGTATTTT CASSQASSGGEVDTQYF
NA TRBJ2-7 TRBV7-9 NA TGTGCCAGCAGCCTATCGGGACCCCACTACGAGCAGTACTTC CASSLSGPHYEQYF
NA TRBJ2-3 TRBV5-1 TRBD2 TGCGCCAGCCTAGCGGGAGGGGCAGATACGCAGTATTTT CASLAGGADTQYF
few TRBJ2-1 TRBV14 TRBD2 TGTGCCAGCAGCCAAAACGGCTTCCTAGCGGGAGACGATGAGCAGTTCTTC CASSQNGFLAGDDEQFF
few TRBJ2-7 TRBV18 TRBD1 TGTGCCAGCTCACCAAGGACAGGGAGCTCCTACGAGCAGTACTTC CASSPRTGSSYEQYF